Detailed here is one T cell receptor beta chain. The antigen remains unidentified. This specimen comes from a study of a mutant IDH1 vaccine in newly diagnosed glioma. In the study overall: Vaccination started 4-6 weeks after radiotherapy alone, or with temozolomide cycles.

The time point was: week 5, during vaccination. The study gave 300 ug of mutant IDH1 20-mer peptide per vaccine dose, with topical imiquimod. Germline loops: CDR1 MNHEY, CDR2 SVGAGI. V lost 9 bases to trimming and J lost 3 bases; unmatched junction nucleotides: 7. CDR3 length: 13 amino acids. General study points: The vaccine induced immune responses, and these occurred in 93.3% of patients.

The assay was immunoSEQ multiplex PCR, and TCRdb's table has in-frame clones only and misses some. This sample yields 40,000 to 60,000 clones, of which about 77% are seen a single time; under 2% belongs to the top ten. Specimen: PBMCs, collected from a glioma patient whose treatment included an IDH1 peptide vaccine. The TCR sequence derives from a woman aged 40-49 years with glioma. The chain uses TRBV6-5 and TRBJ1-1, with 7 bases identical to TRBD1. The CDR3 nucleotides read TGTGCCAGTACTGGACAGGCCGACACTGAAGCTTTCTTT. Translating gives CASTGQADTEAFF.